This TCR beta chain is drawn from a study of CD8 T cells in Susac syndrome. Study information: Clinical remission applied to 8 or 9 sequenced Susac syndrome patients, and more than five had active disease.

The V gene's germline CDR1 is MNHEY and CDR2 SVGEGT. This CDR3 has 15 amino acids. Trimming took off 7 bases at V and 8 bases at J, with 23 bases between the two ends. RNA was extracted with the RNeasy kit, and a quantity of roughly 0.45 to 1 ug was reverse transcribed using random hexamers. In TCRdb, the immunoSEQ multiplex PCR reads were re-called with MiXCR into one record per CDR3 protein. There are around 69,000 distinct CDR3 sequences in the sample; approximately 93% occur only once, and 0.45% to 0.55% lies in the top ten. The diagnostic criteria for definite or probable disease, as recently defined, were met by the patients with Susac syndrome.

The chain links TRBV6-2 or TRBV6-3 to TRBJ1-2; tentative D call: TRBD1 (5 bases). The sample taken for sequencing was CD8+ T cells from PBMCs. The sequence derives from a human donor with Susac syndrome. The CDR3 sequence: CASTYTPGTQKGYTF. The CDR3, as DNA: TGTGCCAGCACTTATACCCCCGGGACGCAAAAGGGCTACACCTTC.